Listed below are T cell receptor beta chains from one sample, sequenced in a study of blood T cell repertoires in COVID-19. Generated by immunoSEQ multiplex PCR, the TCRdb table keeps only in-frame clones and is missing some. The table records 110,000 or so clones, roughly 85% of them present only once. Material: peripheral blood. The receptor set was obtained from a human donor in a cohort sampled during active COVID-19. Both conserved end residues are part of each CDR3. Fields, in order: clone size, V gene, CDR3 length, CDR3 protein. Some rows mark clone size as missing; the rest say once, few, many or name a class of expanded clone.

clone size: -
V gene: TRBV6-6
CDR3 length: 12
CDR3 protein: CASSHVRGEQFF

clone size: -
V gene: TRBV27
CDR3 length: 14
CDR3 protein: CASSPFPTGDTQYF

clone size: few
V gene: TRBV6-5
CDR3 length: 14
CDR3 protein: CASRSTGGDQPQHF

clone size: -
V gene: TRBV20-1
CDR3 length: 12
CDR3 protein: CSASGPALGYTF

clone size: -
V gene: TRBV6-5
CDR3 length: 13
CDR3 protein: CASTRQITDTQYF

clone size: -
V gene: TRBV21-1
CDR3 length: 13
CDR3 protein: CASRAAAYNEQFF

clone size: -
V gene: TRBV4-1
CDR3 length: 16
CDR3 protein: CASSQDPGRGAYEQYF

clone size: -
V gene: TRBV3-1/TRBV3-2
CDR3 length: 13
CDR3 protein: CASSAGGGYEQYF

clone size: few
V gene: TRBV28
CDR3 length: 14
CDR3 protein: CASNRGGTKGEQYF

clone size: -
V gene: TRBV7-2
CDR3 length: 14
CDR3 protein: CASSRGGGGTEAFF

clone size: once
V gene: TRBV2
CDR3 length: 14
CDR3 protein: CASTGVLVNTEAFF

clone size: -
V gene: TRBV9
CDR3 length: 18
CDR3 protein: CASSVGGGGPWPYNEQFF

clone size: -
V gene: TRBV7-2
CDR3 length: 15
CDR3 protein: CASSPGTGLYNEQFF

clone size: -
V gene: TRBV4-3
CDR3 length: 17
CDR3 protein: CASSQEGRLAATDTQYF

clone size: few
V gene: TRBV9
CDR3 length: 14
CDR3 protein: CASSPGGRVDTQYF

clone size: -
V gene: TRBV27
CDR3 length: 15
CDR3 protein: CASRIRTGTDSPLHF

clone size: -
V gene: TRBV19
CDR3 length: 17
CDR3 protein: CASSIDVDIGLFVTQYF

clone size: -
V gene: TRBV30
CDR3 length: 14
CDR3 protein: CAWSKSLGATEAFF

clone size: -
V gene: TRBV20-1
CDR3 length: 11
CDR3 protein: CSAERGETQYF

clone size: -
V gene: TRBV4-1
CDR3 length: 14
CDR3 protein: CASSTGQPREKLFF

clone size: -
V gene: TRBV11-2
CDR3 length: 14
CDR3 protein: CASSLLGTISEQYF

clone size: once
V gene: TRBV21-1
CDR3 length: 16
CDR3 protein: CASSSPWGDYQETQYF

clone size: once
V gene: TRBV6-2/TRBV6-3
CDR3 length: 19
CDR3 protein: CASSYSTGTGGFWDTEAFF

clone size: -
V gene: TRBV7-2
CDR3 length: 15
CDR3 protein: CASSIDRGYYNEQFF

clone size: -
V gene: TRBV5-1
CDR3 length: 18
CDR3 protein: CASSSRTSGGPNTGELFF

clone size: -
V gene: TRBV7-2
CDR3 length: 11
CDR3 protein: CASSSGGGQYF

clone size: -
V gene: TRBV23-1
CDR3 length: 16
CDR3 protein: CASSQPGRENTGELFF

clone size: -
V gene: TRBV2
CDR3 length: 14
CDR3 protein: CASSDRTGTYEQYF

clone size: -
V gene: TRBV10-3
CDR3 length: 12
CDR3 protein: CATRDRVTEAFF

clone size: -
V gene: TRBV27
CDR3 length: 13
CDR3 protein: CASQGTVGYGYTF

clone size: once
V gene: TRBV5-5
CDR3 length: 13
CDR3 protein: CASNPRQAYEQYF

clone size: -
V gene: TRBV5-8
CDR3 length: 14
CDR3 protein: CASSPGLAGGELFF

clone size: -
V gene: TRBV5-1
CDR3 length: 14
CDR3 protein: CASSPNRASYEQYF

clone size: -
V gene: TRBV9
CDR3 length: 16
CDR3 protein: CASSEGPGGANYGYTF

clone size: once
V gene: TRBV28
CDR3 length: 13
CDR3 protein: CASSIQIRQPQHF

clone size: -
V gene: TRBV6-5
CDR3 length: 16
CDR3 protein: CASSYSLTGTNYGYTF

clone size: -
V gene: TRBV6-5
CDR3 length: 12
CDR3 protein: CASRAPYNEQFF

clone size: -
V gene: TRBV5-1
CDR3 length: 14
CDR3 protein: CASSLGSSINEQFF

clone size: -
V gene: TRBV5-1
CDR3 length: 15
CDR3 protein: CASARESSYNSPLHF

clone size: -
V gene: TRBV7-2
CDR3 length: 15
CDR3 protein: CASSLGGGPDYEQYF

clone size: -
V gene: TRBV10-3
CDR3 length: 13
CDR3 protein: CAIRRGDYNEQFF

clone size: -
V gene: TRBV28
CDR3 length: 12
CDR3 protein: CAVDLNTDTQYF

clone size: -
V gene: TRBV15
CDR3 length: 15
CDR3 protein: CATSRAGQGTDTQYF

clone size: -
V gene: TRBV6-6
CDR3 length: 16
CDR3 protein: CASSYRPDSPNTEAFF